This T cell receptor beta chain was recovered during a study of identical twins (dated by TCRdb to the mid-2010s). For the wider study: To test whether fetal clonotypes persist, the study used deep sequencing on TCR alpha and beta repertoires from monozygotic twins, unrelated adults of various ages, and cord blood. Replicate twin experiments were performed at different times using different library preparation protocols to rule out contamination.

The library was prepared using 5' RACE. These reads were obtained on an Illumina HiSeq 2000. Template switching added a universal primer binding site, and the final cDNA carried a unique molecular identifier that allowed TCR cDNA molecules to be counted accurately. Specific primers in the conserved constant-segment region were used to synthesize first-strand cDNA for TCR alpha and beta chains. To control for contamination, each cDNA library was double barcoded with a SMART-Mk sample barcode plus Illumina barcodes. TruSeq adapter sequences along with Illumina sample barcodes were introduced in two successive PCR steps. The TCR alpha and beta cDNA libraries were sequenced on the Illumina HiSeq platform using custom primers. The original methods were these. MiGEC processed the raw reads to extract unique molecular identifiers, while MiXCR was used to determine the CDR3 positions. For each individual, recombination models were inferred using an EM algorithm with the repgenHMM and IGoR tools. Shared clonotype analysis was performed with the tcR package in R, normalizing sharing by the product of cloneset sizes. To study raw recombination free of thymic and clonal selection effects, out-of-frame nonproductive sequences were analyzed. TCRdb ran its own pipeline on the public reads, namely fastp trimming at Q25 and MiXCR clone calling, and kept in-frame beta chains. Duplicate CDR3 protein sequences are folded into a single record with the most common DNA and genes. Clone size and V and J calls follow TCRdb, not the original study. The sample data list some 500,000 distinct CDR3 sequences, and 20% to 25% of these were observed just once. The top ten clonotypes cover about 0.91% of the sample.

Ends trimmed: V by 3 bases, J by 4 bases; bases unmatched to a gene: 2. CDR3 length: 13 amino acids, cysteine to phenylalanine. Only the CDR3 DNA stays, 39 bases, in frame from base 1. Sequences SGHVS (CDR1) and FNYEAQ (CDR2) are obtained from the germline V gene. All donors were healthy Caucasians. The twin cohort comprised three pairs of female monozygotic twins, all aged roughly 18 to 29 years. CD4+ and CD8+ T cell populations were isolated with positive isolation kits from Invitrogen. This clonotype was recorded many times. Its antigen remains unidentified. The record has no base qualities; no much larger clone is one base away. The full study reports these points: Abundant cord blood beta clonotypes had fewer insertions, young adult naive repertoires showed a similar but weaker trend, and memory repertoires showed no such trend. In monozygotic twins, out-of-frame TCR alpha sharing was systematically underestimated by recombination models, although the models agreed with sharing between unrelated individuals. Invariant T cells such as MAIT and iNKT could partly confound zero-insertion analyses, although diverse VJ usage argued against such confounding for most clonotypes. Because the same donors could not be followed over many years, the conclusions relied on cross-sectional statistical analysis. Compared with coincidental sharing between unrelated individuals, an excess of low generation-probability sequences was observed among out-of-frame TCR alpha sequences shared between twins. A weaker excess of twin sharing was found in beta out-of-frame sequences because the signal-to-noise ratio was lowered by fewer shared sequences.

This sample was also put to use in a study of T cells expressing NK-cell markers. As described in the second report: TCR beta-chain repertoires were profiled in sorted CD3+CD56+NKG2C+, CD3+CD56+NKG2C- and CD3+CD56-NKG2C+ T-cell subsets from eight donors. Of the eight sequenced donors, seven were found to be HCMV-seropositive and one was found to be HCMV-seronegative. In several experiments an anti-gammadeltaTCR antibody was added to restrict sorting to alphabetaTCR-expressing T cells. In several donors, the dominant CD3+CD56+NKG2C+ clonotypes were found to rank among the top 10 CD8+ clonotypes and to make up about 1.0-8% of CD8+ T cells. Those dominant clonotypes were again the most abundant among CD3+CD56-NKG2C+ cells in four donors, at 28.3-60.1%. It remained unclear whether the expanded NKG2C-expressing T cell clones were specific for HCMV antigens. Randomly selected healthy volunteers, three men and five women, were used as the eight sequenced donors. HCMV-specific IgG was detected in serum with a commercial ELISA kit to determine HCMV serostatus. MIGEC was used to demultiplex reads and group the reads by UMI, and MiTCR was used to assemble and quantify clonotypes. To exclude erroneous sequences, only TCR cDNA sequences supported by at least two reads were retained. The tcR package was used for downstream repertoire analysis, with clonotypes matched between fractions based on CDR3 nucleotide sequence plus V segment. VDJmatch was used to annotate antigen specificity against VDJdb, with one amino acid substitution in CDR3 permitted.

In this chain, TRBV7-6 is recombined with TRBJ1-1; TRBD1 fits 7 bases in the junction. The source of this sequence is a young woman in good health. What was sequenced was CD4+ T cells sorted from blood. This receptor carries the CDR3 CASSLTGSTEAFF. DNA sequence: TGTGCCAGCAGCTTGACAGGGTCCACTGAAGCTTTCTTT.